The 5 T cell receptor beta chains reported below all come from one sample, sequenced in a study of T cell repertoires in cytomegalovirus infection. One entry per CDR3 protein, called by TCRdb with MiXCR from the reads. The sample lists more than 400,000 distinct CDR3 sequences, around 27% seen once, with approximately 13% in the top ten. Sequenced input: PBMCs. The source of these receptors is a human donor in good health (CMV status not recorded). Some clones in this sample may be carry-over from other donors' samples.

This clonotype has only a few counts. J is TRBJ2-1 and V is TRBV4-3; TRBD1 might be the D (6 bases). V was shortened by 4 bases and J by 1 base, with 17 bases between the two germline ends. Germline values: CDR1 LGHNA, CDR2 YSLEER. The CDR3 is made up of 17 amino acids. Here the CDR3 DNA reads TGCGCCAGCAGCCCGAATTGGGACACCTATTCCTACAATGAGCAGTTCTTC. It yields the protein CASSPNWDTYSYNEQFF.

This clonotype appeared many times. V usage is TRBV7-2 and J usage is TRBJ1-5; a weak D match, TRBD1 (5 bases). Germline CDR1 and CDR2: SGHTA and FQGNSA. There are 16 residues in the CDR3. V was clipped by 5 bases and J by 2 bases, with 16 bases between them. In DNA form, the CDR3 reads TGTGCCAGCAGCCCCGGAGGGGAAGGGCGCAATCAGCCCCAGCATTTT. Amino acid sequence: CASSPGGEGRNQPQHF.

The chain employs TRBV7-2 and TRBJ2-1; 11 nucleotides line up with TRBD2. The ends lost 4 bases at V and 7 bases at J; junction bases unmatched: 9. The CDR3 extends over 16 amino acids. The germline V gene has CDR1 SGHTA and CDR2 FQGNSA. CDR3 DNA sequence: TGTGCCAGCAGCTGGCCGACTAGCGGGAAGGGAAATGAGCAGTTCTTC. Its protein is CASSWPTSGKGNEQFF.

This clonotype showed up just a few times. V gene TRBV15 combines with J gene TRBJ2-7; D remains unclear. V lost 4 bases to trimming and J lost 1 base, with 11 bases between them. CDR3 length: 14 amino acids. In germline, CDR1 is LNHNV, CDR2 YYDKDF (reference sequence). The CDR3 DNA follows: TGTGCCACCAGCACCTTGACTGGGTCCTACGAGCAGTACTTC. As protein: CATSTLTGSYEQYF.

The chain is built from TRBV20-1 and TRBJ2-5; a weak D match, TRBD1 (6 bases). In germline, CDR1 is DFQATT, CDR2 SNEGSKA (reference sequence). V gave up 1 base and J gave up 0 bases, with 9 bases separating them. CDR3 length: 14 amino acids. In DNA form, the CDR3 reads TGCAGTGCTAGAGGAGGGACACACCAAGAGACCCAGTACTTC. It is translated as CSARGGTHQETQYF.